This T cell receptor beta chain was sequenced for a study of shared clonotypes between healthy human individuals. A word on this clone: Its antigen is not identified.

Per the germline V gene, CDR1 is LNHDA and CDR2 is SQIVND (reference sequence). Between the trimmed V and J ends, which lost 5 bases and 7 bases, there was a span of 17 bases. The CDR3 contains 15 residues. The naive CD8 fraction comprised CD45RO-negative cells positively selected for CCR7 and excluded terminally differentiated effector memory CD45RA+ cells. Study-wide points: Incompleteness in sorted-subset sequencing, despite large depth, was shown by rarefaction.

The table came from immunoSEQ multiplex PCR; TCRdb's copy has only in-frame clones and leaves some out. The table has hundreds of thousands of clones, 90% to 95% seen once. Input material: naive CD8+ T cells sorted from blood. The chain combines TRBV19 with TRBJ1-4; TRBD1 might be the D (6 bases). This TCR came from a man younger than 45 in good health. Here the CDR3 reads CASSPSTGPTEKLFF. The DNA of the CDR3 is TGTGCCAGTAGTCCATCGACAGGACCCACTGAAAAACTGTTTTTT.